This T cell receptor (beta chain) originates from a study of blood T cells in healthy people across ages. General study points: With unsorted PBMCs, a conclusive comparison of naive versus antigen-experienced cells was not possible. Relative to aged donors, long-lived donors carried more naive CD4+ cells and displayed higher diversity.

This clonotype was counted only a few times. Its antigen is undetermined. A much larger clone lies one base from this, so it may be a read error. Together with a sample-barcoded 5' primer, a J-beta primer mix was included in a second PCR lasting about 7 to 12 cycles. Each cDNA molecule received a tag from a template-switch adaptor that had 12 random nucleotides. Paired-end reads containing CDR3 totaled no fewer than 3 million for each sample. One entry per CDR3 protein results from TCRdb running MiXCR on the 5' RACE reads. The sample lists some 1.5 million distinct CDR3 sequences, approximately 30% occurring once. The ends lost 9 bases at V and 3 bases at J; junction bases unmatched: 1. The CDR3 is 12 residues long.

Sequenced material: blood. The chain joins TRBV12-3 or TRBV12-4 to TRBJ2-5; 10 nucleotides agree with TRBD2. The TCR comes from a woman aged 30 to 39 in good health. The DNA for the CDR3 is TGTGCCAGGAGCGGGGGGGAAGAGACCCAGTACTTC. It is translated as CARSGGEETQYF.